The 3 T cell receptor beta chains given below trace back to one sample, sequenced in a study of T cell responses to AZD1222 COVID-19 vaccine (dated by TCRdb to about 2021). The library relied on the immunoSEQ multiplex PCR assay. TCRdb took over this immuneACCESS table, retaining in-frame rearrangements with V and J assigned. Such tables are incomplete; in checked studies, under half of the missing clones stem from an unresolved V gene, and the remainder is unexplained. Present in this sample are 130,000 to 150,000 clones, around 86% of which were seen just once. Together, the top ten hold about 3.8% of the sample. Sample time point, as interpreted from the label and publication: baseline before first vaccination. Explained via the paper, the treatment or condition label denotes: meningococcal conjugate vaccine given as trial control. Sequenced here: peripheral blood, sampled on day 0 of MenACWY control vaccination. The receptors were gathered from an adult in good health.

J is TRBJ2-1 and V is TRBV6-5, with D possibly TRBD2 on 7 matching bases. V was trimmed by 8 bases and J by 4 bases, leaving 18 bases between them. The V gene's germline CDR1 is MNHEY and CDR2 SVGAGI. The CDR3 runs to 15 residues. The CDR3 is CASRPRGAAYNEQFF. The CDR3 DNA follows: TGTGCCAGCCGCCCCCGGGGGGCGGCTTACAATGAGCAGTTCTTC.

The chain links TRBV5-1 to TRBJ2-1; 7 nucleotides match TRBD1. The CDR3 runs to 14 residues. V shed 2 bases, J shed 4 bases, and the junction held 3 bases outside the gene matches. Germline loops: CDR1 SGHRS, CDR2 YFSETQ. In nucleotides, the CDR3 is TGCGCCAGCAGCTTTGGACAGGAGTACAATGAGCAGTTCTTC. It translates to CASSFGQEYNEQFF.

The chain recombines TRBV18 with TRBJ2-4; 7 nucleotides align to TRBD2. The ends lost 0 bases at V and 0 bases at J; junction bases unmatched: 2. The CDR3 consists of 16 residues. Germline loops: CDR1 KGHSH, CDR2 LQKENI. The CDR3 reads CASSPPGLLAKNIQYF. For the CDR3, the DNA is TGTGCCAGCTCACCACCGGGACTATTAGCCAAAAACATTCAGTACTTC. The whole variable domain, remainder taken from reference TRBV18 and TRBJ2-4, is NAGVMQNPRHLVRRRGQEARLRCSPMKGHSHVYWYRQLPEEGLKFMVYLQKENIIDESGMPKERFSAEFPKEGPSILRIQQVVRGDSAAYFCASSPPGLLAKNIQYFGAGTRLSVL.